These 24 T cell receptor beta chains originate from one sample sequenced in a study of cytomegalovirus exposure and HLA in healthy donors. The assay was immunoSEQ multiplex PCR, and TCRdb's table has in-frame clones only and misses some. This sample has about 310,000 clones, with roughly 86% found just once. Source material: PBMCs. The origin of the receptors is a man aged 25-40 years in good health and CMV-seronegative.

The chain employs TRBV6-5 and TRBJ1-1; possible D gene TRBD1, 5 bases. Germline assignment: CDR1 MNHEY and CDR2 SVGAGI. This CDR3 has 15 amino acids. Trimming took off 4 bases at V and 1 base at J, with 13 bases between the two ends. The CDR3 nucleotides read TGTGCCAGCAGTTCTTACAGGATCGGGAACACTGAAGCTTTCTTT. Its protein is CASSSYRIGNTEAFF.

The rearrangement uses TRBV19 and TRBJ2-5; D possibly corresponds to TRBD2 (6 bases). Germline values: CDR1 LNHDA, CDR2 SQIVND (reference sequence). There are 14 residues in the CDR3. V was shortened by 1 base and J by 5 bases, with 11 bases between the two germline ends. The CDR3 DNA sequence: TGTGCCAGTAGTATAGTCGGGGGACGGGAGACCCAGTACTTC. Translating gives CASSIVGGRETQYF.

The rearrangement links TRBV6-1 to TRBJ2-7; 8 positions agree with TRBD1. The V segment lost 8 bases and the J segment 0 bases; nucleotides outside the gene matches: 6. This CDR3 has 14 residues. Germline V lookup: CDR1 MNHNS, CDR2 SASEGT. CDR3: CASLDRVSSYEQYF. CDR3 DNA sequence: TGTGCCAGCCTGGACAGGGTGAGCTCCTACGAGCAGTACTTC.

The chain employs TRBV29-1 and TRBJ1-1; unclear D gene. Deletions cut 3 bases from V and 11 bases from J, with 13 bases between. Germline loops: CDR1 SQVTM, CDR2 ANQGSEA. The CDR3 sequence is 11 residues long. CDR3 region: CSVDGGARAFF. CDR3 DNA sequence: TGCAGCGTTGATGGAGGTGCTCGGGCTTTCTTT. Full variable domain (missing parts from reference TRBV29-1 and TRBJ1-1): SAVISQKPSRDICQRGTSLTIQCQVDSQVTMMFWYRQQPGQSLTLIATANQGSEATYESGFVIDKFPISRPNLTFSTLTVSNMSPEDSSIYLCSVDGGARAFFGQGTRLTVV.

J is TRBJ1-1 and V is TRBV6-5; D remains ambiguous. Looked up from germline, CDR1 is MNHEY and CDR2 is SVGAGI. This CDR3 has 15 amino acids. V lost 0 bases to trimming and J lost 1 base, with 9 bases between them. The CDR3 DNA follows: TGTGCCAGCAGTTACTCGTTCAGGTCGAACACTGAAGCTTTCTTT. This encodes CASSYSFRSNTEAFF.

Only a few counts were recorded for this clone. The chain has TRBV4-1 and TRBJ2-7, with 8 bases that match TRBD1. Germline trimming cut 1 base from V and 5 bases from J; bases unmatched to any gene: 7. CDR1 is MGHRA, CDR2 YSYEKL, per germline. The CDR3 consists of 15 residues. CDR3 sequence (DNA): TGCGCCAGCAGCCAAGGGACAGGGCCCCTCGACGAGCAGTACTTC. Protein product: CASSQGTGPLDEQYF.

This chain uses TRBV5-4 with TRBJ2-6; D remains ambiguous. The CDR3 sequence is 14 residues long. Germline V gives CDR1 SGHNT, CDR2 YYREEE (reference sequence). V lost 4 bases, J lost 1 base, and 6 bases lay in between. The CDR3 here is CASSPRSGANVLTF. CDR3 DNA: TGTGCCAGCAGCCCCCGGTCTGGGGCCAACGTCCTGACTTTC.

This chain links TRBV7-8 with TRBJ2-7; D uncertain. Germline V gene data show CDR1 as SGHVS and CDR2 as FQNEAQ. The CDR3 covers 17 residues. V was pared by 5 bases and J by 2 bases, with 22 bases between. The CDR3 DNA reads TGTGCCAGCAGCCCCGTGCAAGTCTCCTACCTCACCTACGAGCAGTACTTC. Its translation: CASSPVQVSYLTYEQYF.

The rearrangement uses TRBV2 and TRBJ2-7; weak D call: TRBD1 (6 bases). Between the trimmed V and J ends, which lost 5 bases and 3 bases, there was a span of 17 bases. Germline CDR1 is SNHLY and CDR2 is FYNNEI. The CDR3 length is 15 residues. The CDR3 here is CASSTRTEPYYEQYF. CDR3 DNA: TGTGCCAGCAGTACGCGGACAGAGCCTTACTACGAGCAGTACTTC.

The J gene is TRBJ2-3, the V gene TRBV4-1; TRBD2 is a possible D gene (6 bases). CDR3 length equals 15 residues. V gave up 4 bases and J gave up 5 bases, with 16 bases separating them. Per the germline V gene, CDR1 is MGHRA and CDR2 is YSYEKL. CDR3 bases: TGCGCCAGCAGCCCCCAATCGGGGGAGTTAGATACGCAGTATTTT. Protein sequence: CASSPQSGELDTQYF.

The chain joins TRBV5-4 to TRBJ2-2, with a weak D call TRBD2 (6 bases). V shed 0 bases and J shed 4 bases, with 10 bases lying between them. Germline V CDR1 and CDR2: SGHNT, YYREEE (reference sequence). The CDR3 runs to 15 residues. In DNA form, the CDR3 reads TGTGCCAGCAGCTTGGTTAGCGGAGGCACCGGGGAGCTGTTTTTT. Encoded protein: CASSLVSGGTGELFF.

The chain joins TRBV10-3 to TRBJ2-7; 9 nucleotides align to TRBD1. V lost 10 bases, J lost 3 bases, and 4 bases stayed unmatched. The CDR3 sequence is 12 residues long. Looked up from germline, CDR1 is ENHRY and CDR2 is SYGVKD. DNA for the CDR3: TGTGCCACGGACAGGGGCGGCTACGAGCAGTACTTC. It translates to CATDRGGYEQYF.

The rearrangement links TRBV18 to TRBJ2-2, with D tentatively TRBD1 (5 bases). In germline, CDR1 is KGHSH, CDR2 LQKENI. V lost 6 bases to trimming and J lost 4 bases, with 15 bases between them. CDR3 length: 15 amino acids. The CDR3 loop is CASSYPREITGELFF. CDR3 coding DNA: TGTGCCAGCTCCTACCCCAGGGAAATCACCGGGGAGCTGTTTTTT.

The chain combines TRBV9 with TRBJ1-3; a possible D gene is TRBD1 (5 bases). The germline gives CDR1 SGDLS, CDR2 YYNGEE. V lost 4 bases to trimming and J lost 4 bases, with 18 bases between them. This CDR3 spans 16 amino acids. Here the CDR3 DNA reads TGTGCCAGCAGCCCAGACCTTAGGCGGGGCGGAAACACCATATATTTT. Protein product: CASSPDLRRGGNTIYF.

This clone has only one observation. The chain is built from TRBV9 and TRBJ2-1; TRBD2 agrees at 7 bases. Germline assignment: CDR1 SGDLS and CDR2 YYNGEE. V lost 2 bases and J lost 5; bases outside the gene matches: 7. The CDR3 contains 15 residues. The CDR3 spells CASSVWASGHNEQFF. The CDR3 region has the DNA TGTGCCAGCAGCGTTTGGGCTAGCGGCCACAATGAGCAGTTCTTC. The whole variable domain, remainder taken from reference TRBV9 and TRBJ2-1, is DSGVTQTPKHLITATGQRVTLRCSPRSGDLSVYWYQQSLDQGLQFLIQYYNGEERAKGNILERFSAQQFPDLHSELNLSSLELGDSALYFCASSVWASGHNEQFFGPGTRLTVL.

V is TRBV2 and J is TRBJ2-6, with TRBD2 as a possible D gene (5 bases). The CDR3 is 16 amino acids. CDR1 and CDR2 (germline): SNHLY, FYNNEI. V lost 6 bases to trimming and J lost 0 bases, with 12 bases between them. CDR3 in amino acids: CASRRTGSSGANVLTF. Written as DNA, the CDR3 is TGTGCCAGCAGGCGGACGGGGAGCTCTGGGGCCAACGTCCTGACTTTC.

The chain joins TRBV30 to TRBJ1-1; 8 bases match TRBD1. This CDR3 comprises 15 residues. In germline, CDR1 is GTSNPN, CDR2 SVGIG (reference sequence). V lost 2 bases and J lost 5; bases outside the gene matches: 10. The CDR3 is CAWSSADRGRTEAFF. As DNA, the CDR3 is TGTGCCTGGAGTTCAGCCGACAGGGGACGGACTGAAGCTTTCTTT.

CDR3 amino acids: CASGTGPDEQFF. As DNA, the CDR3 is TGCGCCAGCGGGACAGGGCCCGATGAGCAGTTCTTC. The chain recombines TRBV5-1 with TRBJ2-1; 9 nucleotides line up with TRBD1. This CDR3 region has 12 residues. V gave up 7 bases and J gave up 8 bases; unmatched junction bases: 4. Germline CDR1 reads SGHRS; CDR2 reads YFSETQ.

This chain joins TRBV10-3 and TRBJ1-5; D perhaps matches TRBD1 (5 bases). V gave up 2 bases and J gave up 4 bases, with 15 bases separating them. The CDR3 is 16 residues long. Germline V gene sequence: CDR1 ENHRY, CDR2 SYGVKD. The CDR3 sequence: CAISERRLGGNQPQHF. The CDR3 nucleotides read TGTGCCATCAGTGAGAGGAGATTGGGGGGAAATCAGCCCCAGCATTTT.

The rearrangement uses TRBV27 and TRBJ1-1; D call uncertain. Germline values: CDR1 MNHEY, CDR2 SMNVEV (reference sequence). The CDR3 has 14 residues. V gave up 1 base and J gave up 1 base, with 7 bases separating them. The CDR3 nucleotides are TGTGCCAGCAGTTTATGGTCAGGGAACACTGAAGCTTTCTTT. Encoded protein: CASSLWSGNTEAFF.

This chain joins TRBV7-9 and TRBJ2-2; possibly TRBD2 for D (5 bases). CDR3 size: 12 residues. Germline V gene lookup returns CDR1 SEHNR and CDR2 FQNEAQ (reference sequence). Trimming stripped 8 bases from V and 1 base from J, with 5 bases between. Here the CDR3 DNA reads TGTGCCAGCGCGGGGAACACCGGGGAGCTGTTTTTT. Residues: CASAGNTGELFF.

The rearrangement joins TRBV7-2 to TRBJ2-7; possible D gene TRBD2, 5 bases. Trimming removed 4 bases at V and 2 bases at J, with 12 bases between. The CDR3 has 14 residues. CDR1 and CDR2 from the germline V gene are SGHTA and FQGNSA. CDR3 nucleotides: TGTGCCAGCAGCTCCAGGACTGCGACCTACGAGCAGTACTTC. It codes for CASSSRTATYEQYF.

J is TRBJ1-3 and V is TRBV4-3; tentatively, D is TRBD1 (5 bases). Germline CDR1 reads LGHNA; CDR2 reads YSLEER. Trimming shortened V by 4 bases and J by 4 bases, and 11 bases separated the two germline ends. The CDR3 runs 14 residues. The CDR3: CASSPRRQGNTIYF. Here the CDR3 DNA reads TGCGCCAGCAGCCCGCGACGACAGGGAAACACCATATATTTT.

The J gene is TRBJ1-1, the V gene TRBV29-1; tentative D call: TRBD1 (6 bases). The germline V gene encodes CDR1 SQVTM and CDR2 ANQGSEA. Trimming took off 5 bases at V and 11 bases at J, with 15 bases between the two ends. CDR3 length: 11 amino acids. DNA for the CDR3: TGCAGCGTTTCCACAGGGAGTGTGGCTTTCTTT. It codes for CSVSTGSVAFF.